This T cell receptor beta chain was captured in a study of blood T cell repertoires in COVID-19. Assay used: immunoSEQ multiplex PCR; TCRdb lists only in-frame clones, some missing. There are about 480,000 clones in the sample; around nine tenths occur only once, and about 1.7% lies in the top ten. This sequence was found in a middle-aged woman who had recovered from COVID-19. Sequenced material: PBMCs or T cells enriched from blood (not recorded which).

CDR3 in DNA: TGTGCCAGCAGCTTACCCTTTGGGGCGGGAGGGCCACGATACAATGAGCAGTTCTTC. Translating it yields CASSLPFGAGGPRYNEQFF. This sequence joins TRBV7-2 and TRBJ2-1, with 9 bases aligning to TRBD2. J lost 4 bases, V lost 2 bases, and 15 bases had no gene match. Germline V gene lookup returns CDR1 SGHTA and CDR2 FQGNSA. The CDR3 extends over 19 amino acids.